One and the same sample provided the 28 T cell receptor beta chains below, sequenced in a study of response to subunit inactivated influenza vaccine. TCRdb redid the calling of the RT-PCR reads with MiXCR, one entry per CDR3 protein. The table shows about 780,000 distinct CDR3 sequences, with about 18% occurring only once. Sample: PBMCs from blood, taken 5 days after vaccination. The receptors originated from a middle-aged man who received an inactivated influenza vaccine.

The chain combines TRBV6-1 with TRBJ2-1; possibly TRBD2 for D (5 bases). Germline CDR1 and CDR2: MNHNS and SASEGT. The V end lost 8 bases, the J end lost 8 bases, and 16 bases lay between the germline ends. The CDR3 is 13 amino acids. In DNA, the CDR3 is TGTGCCAGCCGGGGAAATCCGCGGGATGAGCAGTTCTTC. Its translation: CASRGNPRDEQFF.

The rearrangement uses TRBV6-2 or TRBV6-3 and TRBJ2-1; 11 nucleotides line up with TRBD2. Germline assignment: CDR1 MNHEY and CDR2 SVGEGT. The CDR3 loop spans 16 amino acids. After removal of 5 bases from V and 3 bases from J, the junction contained 6 bases not matched to a gene. In DNA form, the CDR3 reads TGTGCCAGCAGTCCCAACCTAGCGGGGGGCTACAATGAGCAGTTCTTC. Its translation is CASSPNLAGGYNEQFF.

This clonotype showed up many times. This chain links TRBV20-1 with TRBJ2-3, with TRBD1 identical over 7 bases. CDR1 is DFQATT, CDR2 SNEGSKA, per germline (reference sequence). The CDR3 runs 12 residues. The CDR3 is CMGTVNTDTQYF. The CDR3 DNA reads TGCATGGGGACAGTTAACACAGATACGCAGTATTTT.

This clonotype was seen only a few times. The chain couples TRBV24-1 to TRBJ2-3; 9 bases agree with TRBD2. Germline V gene sequence: CDR1 KGHDR, CDR2 SFDVKD. The junction had 6 bases not matched to a gene; V was cut back by 7 bases and J by 5 bases. The CDR3 length is 14 residues. The CDR3 coding sequence is TGTGCCACCAGGAGCGGGAGGTCGGTAGATACGCAGTATTTT. Protein sequence: CATRSGRSVDTQYF.

Only a few counts were recorded for this clonotype. This chain links TRBV12-3 or TRBV12-4 with TRBJ2-1; TRBD2 matches at 10 bases. J gave up 3 bases and V 6 bases, and 8 bases lay outside the gene matches. The CDR3 loop spans 16 amino acids. CDR3 residues: CASSPASSGGYNEQFF. The CDR3 bases are TGTGCCAGCAGCCCCGCTTCTAGCGGGGGCTACAATGAGCAGTTCTTC.

The chain uses TRBV25-1 and TRBJ2-7; 7 nucleotides agree with TRBD2. The germline V gene has CDR1 MGHDK and CDR2 SYGVNS. CDR3 length: 14 residues. Trimming at V came to 7 bases and at J to 0 bases, leaving 6 bases not matched to a gene. The CDR3 here is CASKGGSLSYEQYF. The DNA of the CDR3 is TGTGCCAGCAAAGGCGGGAGCCTCTCCTACGAGCAGTACTTC.

This chain joins TRBV20-1 and TRBJ2-3, with 10 bases fitting TRBD2. This CDR3 has 15 residues. Looked up from germline, CDR1 is DFQATT and CDR2 is SNEGSKA (reference sequence). The ends lost 6 bases at V and 6 bases at J; junction bases unmatched: 12. CDR3 sequence reads: CSAQPPGLAHDTQYF. CDR3 in DNA: TGCAGTGCCCAACCTCCGGGACTAGCGCATGATACGCAGTATTTT.

V usage is TRBV12-3 or TRBV12-4 and J usage is TRBJ2-4; maybe TRBD2 (6 bases). Between the trimmed V and J ends, which lost 6 bases and 16 bases, there was a span of 22 bases. CDR3 length equals 13 residues. The CDR3 reads CASSPIKAGLAYF. CDR3 sequence (DNA): TGTGCCAGCAGCCCGATTAAGGCGGGACTCGCCTACTTC.

The V gene is TRBV7-2, the J gene TRBJ2-7, with D maybe TRBD1 (6 bases). From germline, CDR1 is SGHTA and CDR2 FQGNSA. The CDR3 contains 14 residues. The V and J ends lost 1 base and 5 bases respectively, with 12 bases between them. The DNA for the CDR3 is TGTGCCAGCAGCTTAGTCCAGGGGCGGGACGAGCAGTACTTC. This encodes CASSLVQGRDEQYF. Full variable domain (missing parts from reference TRBV7-2 and TRBJ2-7): GAGVSQSPSNKVTEKGKDVELRCDPISGHTALYWYRQSLGQGLEFLIYFQGNSAPDKSGLPSDRFSAERTGGSVSTLTIQRTQQEDSAVYLCASSLVQGRDEQYFGPGTRLTVT.

The genes are TRBV6-2 or TRBV6-3 and TRBJ2-5; D not resolved. CDR3 size: 12 residues. The germline gives CDR1 MNHEY, CDR2 SVGEGT. The germline V and J ends were trimmed by 7 bases and 0 bases, with 6 bases remaining between them. CDR3 in DNA: TGTGCCAGCACCCAGAACCAAGAGACCCAGTACTTC. Translation gives CASTQNQETQYF.

V is TRBV20-1 and J is TRBJ2-5; maybe TRBD1 (5 bases). Trimming took off 6 bases at V and 1 base at J, with 15 bases between the two ends. The V gene's germline CDR1 is DFQATT and CDR2 SNEGSKA (reference sequence). The CDR3 covers 14 residues. CDR3 protein: CSANIDSSQETQYF. The CDR3, as DNA: TGCAGTGCAAACATAGACAGCTCCCAAGAGACCCAGTACTTC.

In this sample, this clonotype turned up a few times. This rearrangement joins TRBV10-1 to TRBJ2-3; the D gene is possibly TRBD2 (6 bases). The V and J ends lost 2 bases and 0 bases respectively, with 6 bases between them. Germline CDR1 is WNHNN and CDR2 is SYGVQD (reference sequence). This CDR3 is 14 amino acids long. The CDR3 region is CASSEGRSTDTQYF. In nucleotides, the CDR3 is TGCGCCAGCAGTGAGGGGAGGAGCACAGATACGCAGTATTTT.

CDR3 in amino acids: CASSYPGQGYYGYTF. DNA for the CDR3: TGTGCCAGCAGTTACCCAGGACAGGGATACTATGGCTACACCTTC. The chain couples TRBV6-2 or TRBV6-3 to TRBJ1-2, with 8 bases lining up with TRBD1. CDR1 and CDR2 (germline): MNHEY, SVGEGT. Trimming removed 2 bases from V and 3 bases from J; junction bases left unmatched: 5. The CDR3 consists of 15 residues.

The gene calls are TRBV20-1 and TRBJ2-1; 12 bases line up with TRBD1. The V gene end was trimmed by 4 bases and the J gene end by 8 bases; junction bases not matched to a gene: 9. The CDR3 is 15 amino acids. CDR1 is DFQATT, CDR2 SNEGSKA, per germline (reference sequence). Here the CDR3 DNA reads TGCAGTGCTACTGGGGGGGACAGGGGGCTAGATGAGCAGTTCTTC. Residues: CSATGGDRGLDEQFF.

The J gene is TRBJ2-3, the V gene TRBV25-1, with D unclear. The V gene's germline CDR1 is MGHDK and CDR2 SYGVNS. The V and J ends lost 3 bases and 2 bases respectively, with 12 bases between them. This CDR3 comprises 15 residues. The CDR3, as DNA: TGTGCCAGCAGTGATTCCACGCTCCACACAGATACGCAGTATTTT. Protein: CASSDSTLHTDTQYF.

This clonotype was seen many times. The chain recombines TRBV4-2 with TRBJ1-4; 9 bases match TRBD1. Per the germline V gene, CDR1 is LGHNA and CDR2 is YNFKEQ. V gave up 0 bases and J gave up 2 bases; unmatched junction bases: 4. This CDR3 has 17 residues. The CDR3: CASSQEGTGRTNEKLFF. DNA of the CDR3: TGTGCCAGCAGCCAAGAGGGGACAGGGAGGACTAATGAAAAACTGTTTTTT.

This clonotype was counted only a few times. The genes are TRBV28 and TRBJ2-3; 10 positions agree with TRBD1. CDR1 is MDHEN, CDR2 SYDVKM, per germline. The CDR3 is 15 amino acids. The ends lost 3 bases at V and 2 bases at J; junction bases unmatched: 2. CDR3 region: CASSLGTGVTDTQYF. The CDR3 nucleotides are TGTGCCAGCAGTTTGGGGACAGGGGTCACAGATACGCAGTATTTT.

J is TRBJ2-2 and V is TRBV20-1; 10 nucleotides agree with TRBD2. The CDR3 spans 15 residues. The V segment lost 3 bases and the J segment 4 bases; nucleotides outside the gene matches: 5. Germline CDR1 reads DFQATT; CDR2 reads SNEGSKA (reference sequence). CDR3 nucleotide sequence: TGCAGTGCTAGTACGCTAGCGGGAGCCACCGGGGAGCTGTTTTTT. This encodes CSASTLAGATGELFF.

This clonotype was seen more than once but under ten times. This rearrangement joins TRBV15 to TRBJ2-1; D possibly uses TRBD1 or TRBD2 (5 bases each). The germline CDR1 and CDR2 sequences are LNHNV and YYDKDF (reference sequence). The CDR3 totals 16 residues. V lost 0 bases and J 0 bases, leaving 9 bases between the germline ends. The CDR3 coding sequence is TGTGCCACCAGCAGAGATTTGGGACCCTCCTACAATGAGCAGTTCTTC. Its protein is CATSRDLGPSYNEQFF.

This clonotype was seen at least ten times. The chain employs TRBV12-3 or TRBV12-4 and TRBJ2-2; D call uncertain. This CDR3 is 12 amino acids long. V was trimmed by 5 bases and J by 5 bases, leaving 6 bases between them. The CDR3 is CASSVGTGELFF. As DNA, the CDR3 is TGTGCCAGCAGTGTCGGGACCGGGGAGCTGTTTTTT.

CDR3 sequence: CASSPIDNMPQHF. The CDR3 nucleotides are TGTGCCAGCAGCCCTATCGATAATATGCCCCAGCATTTT. This chain joins TRBV7-2 and TRBJ1-5, with unresolved D. Germline V gives CDR1 SGHTA, CDR2 FQGNSA. CDR3 length equals 13 residues. Trimming stripped 5 bases from V and 9 bases from J, with 14 bases between.

In this sample, this clonotype turned up a few times. The chain has TRBV4-1 and TRBJ1-1; 7 bases line up with TRBD1. Trimming at V came to 5 bases and at J to 0 bases, leaving 6 bases not matched to a gene. This CDR3 is 15 amino acids long. Germline V gene sequence: CDR1 MGHRA, CDR2 YSYEKL. The CDR3, as DNA: TGCGCCAGCAGCTACCCCGGGACAGTGAACACTGAAGCTTTCTTT. Amino acid sequence: CASSYPGTVNTEAFF.

J is TRBJ2-1 and V is TRBV7-9; 8 nucleotides match TRBD2. CDR3 length: 16 amino acids. Trimming cost V 5 bases and J 1 base; bases outside gene matches: 7. Germline loops: CDR1 SEHNR, CDR2 FQNEAQ (reference sequence). In nucleotides, the CDR3 is TGTGCCAGCAGCCCCGGCGGGGGGAGGTCCTACAATGAGCAGTTCTTC. Protein: CASSPGGGRSYNEQFF.

This rearrangement joins TRBV3-1 to TRBJ2-1; TRBD1 matches at 10 bases. The CDR3 has 15 amino acids. Trimming took 2 bases from V and 7 from J; bases not matched to a gene: 5. From germline, CDR1 is LGHDT and CDR2 YNNKEL (reference sequence). In DNA form, the CDR3 reads TGTGCCAGCAGCCAACGGGACAGGGGTAGGAATGAGCAGTTCTTC. As protein: CASSQRDRGRNEQFF.

The V gene is TRBV15, the J gene TRBJ2-1; 11 bases align to TRBD2. The V gene end was trimmed by 0 bases and the J gene end by 10 bases; junction bases not matched to a gene: 8. Germline V gives CDR1 LNHNV, CDR2 YYDKDF (reference sequence). The CDR3 spans 16 residues. CDR3 nucleotides: TGTGCCACCAGCAGAGAAATAGCGGGGGGGCCATTCGAGCAGTTCTTC. The encoded protein is CATSREIAGGPFEQFF.

This clonotype was picked up a small number of times. The chain links TRBV7-2 to TRBJ2-7; D is undetermined. Germline V gives CDR1 SGHTA, CDR2 FQGNSA. The CDR3 contains 14 residues. Deletions cut 7 bases from V and 5 bases from J, with 18 bases between. For the CDR3, the DNA is TGTGCCAGCACCCCTTGGGAAGTCGGAAACGAGCAGTACTTC. Translation: CASTPWEVGNEQYF.

V and J are TRBV6-2 or TRBV6-3 and TRBJ2-2; 7 nucleotides align to TRBD2. The CDR3 is 18 amino acids. CDR1 and CDR2 (germline): MNHEY, SVGEGT. Trimming cost V 5 bases and J 3 bases; bases outside gene matches: 15. The CDR3 DNA reads TGTGCCAGCAGTCCGGGAGGCGGGCTAGCGAGCTACACCGGGGAGCTGTTTTTT. It specifies CASSPGGGLASYTGELFF.

This clonotype was counted a few times. The chain uses TRBV5-1 and TRBJ2-1; D is undetermined. The germline V and J ends were trimmed by 0 bases and 10 bases, with 11 bases remaining between them. This CDR3 is 13 amino acids long. Germline loops: CDR1 SGHRS, CDR2 YFSETQ. The CDR3 protein is CASSLVIGWEQFF. Written as DNA, the CDR3 is TGCGCCAGCAGCTTGGTAATAGGGTGGGAGCAGTTCTTC.